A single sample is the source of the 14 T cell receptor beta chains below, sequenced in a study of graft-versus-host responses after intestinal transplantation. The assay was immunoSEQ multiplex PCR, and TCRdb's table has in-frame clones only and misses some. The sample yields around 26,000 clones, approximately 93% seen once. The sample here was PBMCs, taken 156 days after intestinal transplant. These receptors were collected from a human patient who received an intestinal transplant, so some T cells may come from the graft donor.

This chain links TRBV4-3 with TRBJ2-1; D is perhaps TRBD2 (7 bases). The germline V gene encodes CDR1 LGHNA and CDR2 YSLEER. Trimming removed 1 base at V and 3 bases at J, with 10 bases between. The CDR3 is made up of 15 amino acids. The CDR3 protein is CASSQAGGLYNEQFF. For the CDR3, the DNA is TGCGCCAGCAGCCAAGCGGGGGGCCTCTACAATGAGCAGTTCTTC.

The CDR3, as DNA: TGTGCCTGGAGTGTATCGCCAGATACGCAGTATTTT. Translating gives CAWSVSPDTQYF. This sequence joins TRBV30 and TRBJ2-3; D gene unclear. V was clipped by 0 bases and J by 4 bases, with 5 bases between them. This CDR3 is built from 12 residues. CDR1 and CDR2 from the germline V gene are GTSNPN and SVGIG (reference sequence).

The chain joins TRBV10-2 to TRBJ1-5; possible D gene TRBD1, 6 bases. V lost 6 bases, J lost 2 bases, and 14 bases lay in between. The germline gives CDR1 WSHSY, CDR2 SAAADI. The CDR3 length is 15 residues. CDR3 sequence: CASRGVGGRNQPQHF. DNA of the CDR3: TGCGCCAGCAGGGGGGTAGGGGGGCGCAATCAGCCCCAGCATTTT.

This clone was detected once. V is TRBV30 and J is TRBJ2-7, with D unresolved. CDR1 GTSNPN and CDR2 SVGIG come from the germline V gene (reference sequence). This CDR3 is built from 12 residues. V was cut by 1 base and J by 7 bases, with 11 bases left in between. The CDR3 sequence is CAWSDFKEEQYF. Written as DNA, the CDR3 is TGTGCCTGGAGTGACTTTAAGGAGGAGCAGTACTTC.

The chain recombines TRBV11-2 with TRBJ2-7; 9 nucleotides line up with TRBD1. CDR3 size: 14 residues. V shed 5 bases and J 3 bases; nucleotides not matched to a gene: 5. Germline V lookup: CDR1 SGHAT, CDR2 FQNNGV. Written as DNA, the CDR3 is TGTGCCAGCAGCGGGCGGGACAGGGACTACGAGCAGTACTTC. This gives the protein CASSGRDRDYEQYF.

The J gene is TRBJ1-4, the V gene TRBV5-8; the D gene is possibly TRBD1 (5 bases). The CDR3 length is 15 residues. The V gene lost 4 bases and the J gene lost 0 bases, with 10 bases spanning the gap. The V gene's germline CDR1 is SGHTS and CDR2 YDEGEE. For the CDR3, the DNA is TGTGCCAGCAGCAGAACAGGTGCAACTAATGAAAAACTGTTTTTT. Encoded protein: CASSRTGATNEKLFF. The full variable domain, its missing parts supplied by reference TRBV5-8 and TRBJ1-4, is EAGVTQSPTHLIKTRGQQATLRCSPISGHTSVYWYQQALGLGLQFLLWYDEGEERNRGNFPPRFSGRQFPNYSSELNVNALELEDSALYLCASSRTGATNEKLFFGSGTQLSVL.

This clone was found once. DNA for the CDR3: TGTGCCAGCAGCTTGAATCAGGGGCGGCACACTGAAGCTTTCTTT. Its protein is CASSLNQGRHTEAFF. The V call is TRBV11-1, the J call TRBJ1-1; TRBD1 might be the D (6 bases). The CDR3 loop spans 15 amino acids. Germline assignment: CDR1 SGHAT and CDR2 FQDESV (reference sequence). Trimming removed 3 bases at V and 3 bases at J, with 14 bases between.

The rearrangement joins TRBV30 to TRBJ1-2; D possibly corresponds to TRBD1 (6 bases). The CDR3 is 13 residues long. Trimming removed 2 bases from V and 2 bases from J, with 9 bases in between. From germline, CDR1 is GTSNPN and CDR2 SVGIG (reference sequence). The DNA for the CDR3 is TGTGCCTGGAGTCCCGACAGGAACTATGGCTACACCTTC. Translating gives CAWSPDRNYGYTF.

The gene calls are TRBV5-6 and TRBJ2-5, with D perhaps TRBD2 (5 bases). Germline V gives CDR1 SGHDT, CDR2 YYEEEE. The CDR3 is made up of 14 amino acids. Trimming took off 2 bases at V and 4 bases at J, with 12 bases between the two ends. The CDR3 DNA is TGTGCCAGCAGCTTTGTAGCGCTGCGAGAGACCCAGTACTTC. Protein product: CASSFVALRETQYF.

The CDR3 loop reads CASSQDYRSGGGRKYF. Written as DNA, the CDR3 is TGCGCCAGCAGCCAAGATTATAGGAGCGGGGGGGGGCGGAAGTACTTC. The chain combines TRBV4-3 with TRBJ2-5; 10 bases fit TRBD2. Germline V lookup: CDR1 LGHNA, CDR2 YSLEER. After removal of 0 bases from V and 12 bases from J, the junction contained 13 bases not matched to a gene. This CDR3 region has 16 residues.

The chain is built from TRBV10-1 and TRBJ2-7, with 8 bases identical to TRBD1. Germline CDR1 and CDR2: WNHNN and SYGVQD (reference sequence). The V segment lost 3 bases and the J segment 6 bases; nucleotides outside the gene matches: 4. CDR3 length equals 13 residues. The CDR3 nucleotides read TGCGCCAGCAGTGATTCAGGGGGCGGCGAGCAGTACTTC. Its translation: CASSDSGGGEQYF.

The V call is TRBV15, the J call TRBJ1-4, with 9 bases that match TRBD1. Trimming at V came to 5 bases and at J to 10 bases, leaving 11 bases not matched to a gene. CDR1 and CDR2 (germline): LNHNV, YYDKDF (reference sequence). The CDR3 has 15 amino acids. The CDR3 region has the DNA TGTGCCACCAGCTCCGGGACAGGGTGGGCGAGAAAACTGTTTTTT. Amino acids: CATSSGTGWARKLFF.

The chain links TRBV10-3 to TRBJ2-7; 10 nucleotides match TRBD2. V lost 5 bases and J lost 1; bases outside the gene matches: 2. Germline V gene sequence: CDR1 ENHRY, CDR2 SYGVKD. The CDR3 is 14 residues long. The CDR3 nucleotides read TGTGCCATCAGTACGACTAGCGGGTCCTACGAGCAGTACTTC. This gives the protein CAISTTSGSYEQYF.

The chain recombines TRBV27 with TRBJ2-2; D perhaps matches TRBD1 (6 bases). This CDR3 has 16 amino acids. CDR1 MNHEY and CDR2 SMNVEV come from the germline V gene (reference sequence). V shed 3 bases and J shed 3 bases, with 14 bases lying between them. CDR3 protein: CASSFIETGYTGELFF. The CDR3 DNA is TGTGCCAGCAGTTTCATCGAGACAGGCTACACCGGGGAGCTGTTTTTT.